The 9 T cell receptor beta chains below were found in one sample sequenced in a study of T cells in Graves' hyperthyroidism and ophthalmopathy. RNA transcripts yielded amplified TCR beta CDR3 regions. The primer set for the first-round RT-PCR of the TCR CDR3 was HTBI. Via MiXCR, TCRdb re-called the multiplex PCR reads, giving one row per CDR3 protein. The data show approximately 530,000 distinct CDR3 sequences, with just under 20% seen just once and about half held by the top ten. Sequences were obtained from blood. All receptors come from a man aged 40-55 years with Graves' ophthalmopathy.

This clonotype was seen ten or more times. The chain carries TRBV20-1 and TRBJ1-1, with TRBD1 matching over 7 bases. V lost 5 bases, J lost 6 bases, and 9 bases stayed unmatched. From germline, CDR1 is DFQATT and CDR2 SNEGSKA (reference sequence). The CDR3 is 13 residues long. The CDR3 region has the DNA TGCAGTGCTGTTCCAGGGGGTATAGCTGAAGCTTTCTTT. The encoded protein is CSAVPGGIAEAFF.

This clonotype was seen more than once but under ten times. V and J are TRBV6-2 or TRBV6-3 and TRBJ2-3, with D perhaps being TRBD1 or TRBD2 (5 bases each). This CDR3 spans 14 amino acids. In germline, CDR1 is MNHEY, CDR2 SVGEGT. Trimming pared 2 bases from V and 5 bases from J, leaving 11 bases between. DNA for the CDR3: TGTGCCAGCAGTTACAGTCGGGGCCAAGATACGCAGTATTTT. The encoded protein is CASSYSRGQDTQYF.

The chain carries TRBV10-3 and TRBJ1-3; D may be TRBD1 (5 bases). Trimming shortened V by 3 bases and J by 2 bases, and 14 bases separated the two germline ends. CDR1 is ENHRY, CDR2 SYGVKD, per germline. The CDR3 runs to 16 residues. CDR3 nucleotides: TGTGCCATCAGTGATCAGAGTGGGACGGCTGGAAACACCATATATTTT. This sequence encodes CAISDQSGTAGNTIYF.

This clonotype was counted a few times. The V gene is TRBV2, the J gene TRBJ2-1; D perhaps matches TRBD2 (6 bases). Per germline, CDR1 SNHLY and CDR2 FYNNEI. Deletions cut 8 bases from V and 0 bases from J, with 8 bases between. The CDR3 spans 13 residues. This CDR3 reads CASAGSSYNEQFF. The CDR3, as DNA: TGTGCCAGCGCGGGGAGCTCCTACAATGAGCAGTTCTTC. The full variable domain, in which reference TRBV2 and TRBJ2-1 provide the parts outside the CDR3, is EPEVTQTPSHQVTQMGQEVILRCVPISNHLYFYWYRQILGQKVEFLVSFYNNEISEKSEIFDDQFSVERPDGSNFTLKIRSTKLEDSAMYFCASAGSSYNEQFFGPGTRLTVL.

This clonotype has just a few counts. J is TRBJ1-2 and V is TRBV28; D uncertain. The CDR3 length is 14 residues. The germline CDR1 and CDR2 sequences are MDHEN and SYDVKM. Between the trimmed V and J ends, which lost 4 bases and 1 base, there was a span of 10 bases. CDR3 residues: CASSSRAVNYGYTF. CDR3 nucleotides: TGTGCCAGCAGTTCTAGGGCGGTTAACTATGGCTACACCTTC.

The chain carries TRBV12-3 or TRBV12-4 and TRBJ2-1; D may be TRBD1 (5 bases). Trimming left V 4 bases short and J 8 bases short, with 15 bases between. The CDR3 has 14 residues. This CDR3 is CASSYLAGPDEQFF. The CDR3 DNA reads TGTGCCAGCAGTTATTTGGCAGGGCCGGATGAGCAGTTCTTC.

This CDR3 reads CASSNLGTGNNYGYTF. CDR3 nucleotides: TGTGCCAGCTCCAATCTTGGGACGGGAAATAACTATGGCTACACCTTC. J is TRBJ1-2 and V is TRBV7-9; D may be TRBD1 (5 bases). The germline gives CDR1 SEHNR, CDR2 FQNEAQ (reference sequence). V was clipped by 8 bases and J by 1 base, with 20 bases between them. The CDR3 extends over 16 amino acids.

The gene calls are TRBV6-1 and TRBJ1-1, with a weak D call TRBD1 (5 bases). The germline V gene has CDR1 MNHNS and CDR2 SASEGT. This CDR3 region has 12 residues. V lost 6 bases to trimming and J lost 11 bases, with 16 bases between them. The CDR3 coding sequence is TGTGCCAGCAGCGAATACACCGGGACGGCTTTCTTT. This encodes CASSEYTGTAFF.

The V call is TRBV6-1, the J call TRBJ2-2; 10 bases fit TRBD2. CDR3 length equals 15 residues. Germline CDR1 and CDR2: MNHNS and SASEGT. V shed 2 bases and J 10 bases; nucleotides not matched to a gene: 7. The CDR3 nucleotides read TGTGCCAGCAGTGAACTAGCGGGGGTGGCCGCGGAGCTGTTTTTT. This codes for CASSELAGVAAELFF.